The next 26 T cell receptor beta chains were all read from a single sample in a study of CD8 T cells in Susac syndrome. Random hexamers served to reverse transcribe roughly 0.5 to 1 ug RNA. TCRdb used MiXCR to reprocess the immunoSEQ multiplex PCR reads, holding one entry per CDR3 protein. This table holds about 190,000 distinct CDR3 sequences, approximately 93% found once. Sample: CD4+ T cells from PBMCs. The source of these receptors is a human donor in good health.

The chain uses TRBV12-3 or TRBV12-4 and TRBJ2-5, with 8 bases aligning to TRBD2. There are 16 residues in the CDR3. V gave up 6 bases and J gave up 8 bases; unmatched junction bases: 17. DNA of the CDR3: TGTGCCAGCAGCGCCGAAGTGACGGGGGGGGCAGATACCCAGTACTTC. Residues: CASSAEVTGGADTQYF.

The rearrangement links TRBV6-2 or TRBV6-3 to TRBJ2-2, with 11 positions matching TRBD1. Trimming removed 3 bases from V and 14 bases from J; junction bases left unmatched: 14. CDR3 size: 16 residues. Germline lookup yields CDR1 MNHEY and CDR2 SVGEGT. The CDR3: CASSYLRTGGARRLFF. The CDR3 nucleotides read TGTGCCAGCAGTTATTTGAGGACAGGGGGCGCAAGGCGACTGTTTTTT.

The CDR3 spells CASSEQAGSNEQYF. Written as DNA, the CDR3 is TGTGCCAGCAGTGAACAGGCAGGGAGTAACGAGCAGTACTTC. The chain couples TRBV2 to TRBJ2-7, with D perhaps matching TRBD1 or TRBD2 (5 bases each). Germline assignment: CDR1 SNHLY and CDR2 FYNNEI. The V and J ends lost 2 bases and 5 bases respectively, with 13 bases between them. The CDR3 spans 14 residues.

The gene calls are TRBV29-1 and TRBJ1-2; no reliable D call. The CDR3 consists of 12 residues. CDR1 is SQVTM, CDR2 ANQGSEA, per germline. Trimming pared 8 bases from V and 1 base from J, leaving 11 bases between. The CDR3 loop is CSHQKDNYGYTF. The DNA for the CDR3 is TGCAGCCACCAAAAAGATAACTATGGCTACACCTTC. Based on the CDR3 plus reference TRBV29-1 and TRBJ1-2, the full variable domain is SAVISQKPSRDICQRGTSLTIQCQVDSQVTMMFWYRQQPGQSLTLIATANQGSEATYESGFVIDKFPISRPNLTFSTLTVSNMSPEDSSIYLCSHQKDNYGYTFGSGTRLTVV.

The chain employs TRBV20-1 and TRBJ1-1, with D perhaps matching TRBD1 (5 bases). The CDR3 consists of 13 residues. Germline-derived CDR1 and CDR2 are DFQATT and SNEGSKA (reference sequence). V lost 3 bases and J lost 6, with 14 bases in between. CDR3 sequence (DNA): TGCAGTGCTAGGCAGGGAGGTTTCGCTGAAGCTTTCTTT. Translation: CSARQGGFAEAFF.

The sample holds one count of this clonotype. The chain recombines TRBV20-1 with TRBJ2-5; 12 bases align to TRBD2. This CDR3 comprises 14 residues. Trimming removed 6 bases from V and 7 bases from J; junction bases left unmatched: 9. Germline V gives CDR1 DFQATT, CDR2 SNEGSKA (reference sequence). As DNA, the CDR3 is TGCAGTGCGTCTAGCGGGGGGGCCTTTGTGACCCAGTACTTC. Translation: CSASSGGAFVTQYF.

This clonotype appeared a single time. This sequence joins TRBV21-1 and TRBJ2-5; no DNA check was done on the table's D call, TRBD1. TRBV21-1 is classified as a pseudogene. The CDR3 extends over 15 amino acids. CDR3 bases: TGTGCCAGCAGCAAAGGACAGGGTTGGCAAGAGACCCAGTACTTC. This sequence encodes CASSKGQGWQETQYF.

The chain uses TRBV28 and TRBJ1-2; TRBD1 is a possible D gene (6 bases). Germline CDR1 MDHEN, CDR2 SYDVKM. The CDR3 is made up of 12 amino acids. The V end was cut by 10 bases, the J end by 2 bases, with 11 bases between. In DNA form, the CDR3 reads TGTGCCATCGGGAGGGGGAACTATGGCTACACCTTC. It codes for CAIGRGNYGYTF.

This chain uses TRBV6-5 with TRBJ1-1; D gene ambiguous. The CDR3 extends over 15 amino acids. Trimming stripped 6 bases from V and 0 bases from J, with 14 bases between. Germline V lookup: CDR1 MNHEY, CDR2 SVGAGI. CDR3 DNA: TGTGCCAGCAGACTTTACTCGCTGGTGAACACTGAAGCTTTCTTT. It encodes CASRLYSLVNTEAFF.

CDR3 in DNA: TGTGCCTGGAGCCGGACAGGGTTCGATCAGCCCCAGCATTTT. It is translated as CAWSRTGFDQPQHF. The rearrangement links TRBV30 to TRBJ1-5; the match to TRBD1 covers 8 bases. V dropped 3 bases and J dropped 5; count of bases not matched to a gene: 6. The CDR3 covers 14 residues. From germline, CDR1 is GTSNPN and CDR2 SVGIG (reference sequence).

The chain joins TRBV29-1 to TRBJ2-5; unclear D gene. The CDR3 has 14 residues. The V gene lost 3 bases and the J gene lost 4 bases, with 15 bases spanning the gap. The V gene's germline CDR1 is SQVTM and CDR2 ANQGSEA. The CDR3 reads CSVELARRSETQYF. CDR3 DNA sequence: TGCAGCGTTGAGCTCGCCCGGCGGTCAGAGACCCAGTACTTC.

V gene TRBV28 combines with J gene TRBJ1-2, with D hard to call. The CDR3 sequence is 13 residues long. Trimming stripped 5 bases from V and 2 bases from J, with 9 bases between. CDR1 and CDR2 from the germline V gene are MDHEN and SYDVKM. The CDR3 nucleotides are TGTGCCAGCAGTCCACTCCGGAACTATGGCTACACCTTC. Translating gives CASSPLRNYGYTF.

The chain is built from TRBV24-1 and TRBJ1-5; D not certain. The CDR3 has 15 residues. CDR1 is KGHDR and CDR2 is SFDVKD in the germline V gene. Trimming took 3 bases from V and 4 from J, leaving 12 bases between them. CDR3 sequence reads: CATSDSAKGNQPQHF. CDR3 coding DNA: TGTGCCACCAGTGATAGCGCAAAGGGAAATCAGCCCCAGCATTTT.

The chain uses TRBV6-5 and TRBJ2-7; unclear D gene. V was clipped by 6 bases and J by 1 base, with 22 bases between them. Germline V gene data show CDR1 as MNHEY and CDR2 as SVGAGI. The CDR3 loop spans 17 amino acids. The chain's CDR3 is CASSFSAAGYLSYEQYV. The CDR3 nucleotides read TGTGCCAGCAGCTTCTCCGCGGCAGGTTACCTTTCCTACGAGCAGTACGTC.

This chain joins TRBV28 and TRBJ2-3; TRBD2 aligns across 10 bases. From germline, CDR1 is MDHEN and CDR2 SYDVKM. V shed 6 bases and J 2 bases; nucleotides not matched to a gene: 8. CDR3 length equals 16 residues. This chain's CDR3 is CASSPASGGVTDTQYF. The CDR3 DNA is TGTGCCAGCAGCCCGGCTAGCGGGGGTGTCACAGATACGCAGTATTTT. The full variable domain, with the rest looked up from reference TRBV28 and TRBJ2-3, is DVKVTQSSRYLVKRTGEKVFLECVQDMDHENMFWYRQDPGLGLRLIYFSYDVKMKEKGDIPEGYSVSREKKERFSLILESASTNQTSMYLCASSPASGGVTDTQYFGPGTRLTVL.

This clonotype was found once. The V and J genes are TRBV5-1 and TRBJ1-4, with 9 bases identical to TRBD1. From germline, CDR1 is SGHRS and CDR2 YFSETQ. The length of the CDR3 is 15 residues. The V and J ends lost 3 bases and 3 bases, in that order; junction bases with no gene match: 3. Here the CDR3 DNA reads TGCGCCAGCAGCTCACAGGGGGCGCCTAATGAAAAACTGTTTTTT. Amino acid sequence: CASSSQGAPNEKLFF. The variable domain in full, completed from reference TRBV5-1 and TRBJ1-4, reads KAGVTQTPRYLIKTRGQQVTLSCSPISGHRSVSWYQQTPGQGLQFLFEYFSETQRNKGNFPGRFSGRQFSNSRSEMNVSTLELGDSALYLCASSSQGAPNEKLFFGSGTQLSVL.

This clonotype appeared a few times. The chain has TRBV7-2 and TRBJ2-3; D is ambiguous. The CDR3 runs to 13 residues. Trimming cost V 0 bases and J 1 base, with 2 bases left between them. Germline loops: CDR1 SGHTA, CDR2 FQGNSA. For the CDR3, the DNA is TGTGCCAGCAGCTTAGCCCGCACAGATACGCAGTATTTT. Its translation: CASSLARTDTQYF.

J is TRBJ1-1 and V is TRBV25-1; D is uncertain. Germline V gene lookup returns CDR1 MGHDK and CDR2 SYGVNS. The CDR3 extends over 12 amino acids. V was pared by 7 bases and J by 1 base, with 7 bases between. The CDR3 sequence is CASTFGNTEAFF. CDR3 coding DNA: TGTGCCAGCACCTTTGGGAACACTGAAGCTTTCTTT.

The genes are TRBV6-2 or TRBV6-3 and TRBJ2-7; D is undetermined. The ends were cut back, 5 bases at V and 2 bases at J, with 10 bases in the middle. CDR3 length: 13 amino acids. Germline assignment: CDR1 MNHEY and CDR2 SVGEGT. CDR3 sequence reads: CASSTDGPYEQYV. The CDR3 DNA reads TGTGCCAGCAGTACGGACGGACCCTACGAGCAGTACGTC.

The gene calls are TRBV6-6 and TRBJ2-1; 13 positions match TRBD2. There are 15 residues in the CDR3. The V segment lost 2 bases and the J segment 12 bases; nucleotides outside the gene matches: 7. The germline V gene encodes CDR1 MNHNY and CDR2 SVGAGI (reference sequence). CDR3 sequence reads: CASSYRTSGGYWQFF. CDR3 nucleotides: TGTGCCAGCAGTTACAGGACTAGCGGGGGTTACTGGCAGTTCTTC.

As to this clonotype: This is likely a read error, given that the CDR3 carries no conserved phenylalanine or tryptophan at its end. This chain joins TRBV6-5 and TRBJ1-1; the D gene is possibly TRBD1 (6 bases). Trimming took off 5 bases at V and 10 bases at J, with 11 bases between the two ends. This CDR3 spans 11 amino acids. Germline V gene data show CDR1 as MNHEY and CDR2 as SVGAGI. The CDR3 DNA is TGTGCCAGCAGTAGAGGGGGTTTAGCTTTCTCT. This gives the protein CASSRGGLAFS.

The chain links TRBV7-9 to TRBJ2-2; D possibly corresponds to TRBD2 (6 bases). The CDR3 sequence is 14 residues long. CDR1 and CDR2 (germline): SEHNR, FQNEAQ (reference sequence). V gave up 7 bases and J gave up 5 bases, with 14 bases separating them. CDR3 protein: CASNEGLLTGELFF. The CDR3 DNA reads TGTGCCAGCAACGAGGGACTCTTAACCGGGGAGCTGTTTTTT.

The chain joins TRBV28 to TRBJ2-5; D unresolved. V lost 5 bases to trimming and J lost 4 bases, with 26 bases between them. This CDR3 has 18 residues. CDR1 is MDHEN and CDR2 is SYDVKM in the germline V gene. In nucleotides, the CDR3 is TGTGCCAGCAGTCCCGTCGGTGCGGTCGCGAGTGGGATAGAGACCCAGTACTTC. Its translation is CASSPVGAVASGIETQYF. The entire variable domain, with the rest obtained from reference TRBV28 and TRBJ2-5, is as follows: DVKVTQSSRYLVKRTGEKVFLECVQDMDHENMFWYRQDPGLGLRLIYFSYDVKMKEKGDIPEGYSVSREKKERFSLILESASTNQTSMYLCASSPVGAVASGIETQYFGPGTRLLVL.

The chain has TRBV7-3 and TRBJ2-2; D may be TRBD2 (7 bases). Germline V gene sequence: CDR1 SGHTA, CDR2 FQGTGA. V was shortened by 8 bases and J by 4 bases, with 8 bases between the two germline ends. The CDR3 spans 12 residues. The CDR3 region is CASGGATGELFF. CDR3 nucleotides: TGTGCCAGCGGGGGGGCCACCGGGGAGCTGTTTTTT.

In DNA form, the CDR3 reads TGTGCCAGCAGCCAAGATTTCAGGAGCGCTGAAGCTTTCTTT. Translated: CASSQDFRSAEAFF. The chain combines TRBV14 with TRBJ1-1; no firm D call. Germline CDR1 is SGHDN and CDR2 is FVKESK. CDR3 length: 14 residues. V was clipped by 0 bases and J by 6 bases, with 11 bases between them.

J is TRBJ2-5 and V is TRBV20-1; D not certain. Looked up from germline, CDR1 is DFQATT and CDR2 is SNEGSKA (reference sequence). The CDR3 has 14 amino acids. Trimming cost V 5 bases and J 1 base, with 14 bases left between them. The CDR3 region is CSAPRRVTQETQYF. CDR3 coding DNA: TGCAGTGCTCCGCGTCGGGTCACCCAAGAGACCCAGTACTTC.